Presented here are 4 T cell receptor beta chains from one specimen sequenced in a study of cytomegalovirus exposure and HLA in healthy donors. Researchers ran the PCR with 60 Vbeta and 13 Jbeta primers. TCRdb keeps only in-frame clones here, not all; method: immunoSEQ multiplex PCR. The sample lists about 100,000 clones; around four fifths were seen once. The specimen sequenced was PBMCs. These receptors were collected from a man aged 40-55 years in good health and CMV-seronegative.

This clone was seen only once. The CDR3 nucleotides read TGCGCCAGCAGCCTCGGAGGGTTTCGGTCAACGCAGTATTTT. Its protein product is CASSLGGFRSTQYF. The chain is built from TRBV5-1 and TRBJ2-3, with D perhaps TRBD2 (6 bases). V lost 4 bases and J lost 9, with 18 bases in between. The CDR3 runs 14 residues. Germline V gene data show CDR1 as SGHRS and CDR2 as YFSETQ.

Concerning this clone itself: This same CDR3 is encoded by further DNA sequences in the sample. This chain joins TRBV11-3 and TRBJ2-3; 11 nucleotides agree with TRBD2. CDR1 is SGHNT, CDR2 YENEEA, per germline. V was clipped by 4 bases and J by 5 bases; unmatched bases: 5. The CDR3 sequence is 15 residues long. CDR3 sequence reads: CASSSRGTSGDTQYF. The DNA of the CDR3 is TGTGCCAGCAGCTCCCGCGGGACTAGCGGAGATACGCAGTATTTT.

CDR3 loop: CATRSYNSPLHF. CDR3 sequence (DNA): TGTGCCACCCGCTCCTATAATTCACCCCTCCACTTT. The genes are TRBV19 and TRBJ1-6; D unresolved. This CDR3 comprises 12 residues. CDR1 LNHDA and CDR2 SQIVND come from the germline V gene (reference sequence). The V and J ends lost 10 bases and 0 bases respectively, with 4 bases between them.

V and J are TRBV6-5 and TRBJ1-6; D gene ambiguous. This CDR3 is built from 13 residues. Germline V lookup: CDR1 MNHEY, CDR2 SVGAGI. Trimming cost V 5 bases and J 7 bases, with 9 bases left between them. In DNA, the CDR3 is TGTGCCAGCAGTGAGACACTGAATTCACCCCTCCACTTT. Protein product: CASSETLNSPLHF.